This passage covers 18 T cell receptor beta chains from one sample sequenced in a study of T cells in Graves' hyperthyroidism and ophthalmopathy. TCR beta CDR3 sequences were amplified from RNA transcripts. First-round RT-PCR targeting the TCR CDR3 was performed with the HTBI primer set. One entry per CDR3 protein results from TCRdb running MiXCR on the multiplex PCR reads. The sample lists some 550,000 distinct CDR3 sequences; approximately 15% were seen once. Sequences were obtained from blood. The receptors come from a woman in her thirties or forties with Graves' ophthalmopathy.

This rearrangement joins TRBV29-1 to TRBJ1-2, with D tentatively TRBD1 (6 bases). Germline V gene lookup returns CDR1 SQVTM and CDR2 ANQGSEA. Trimming cost V 3 bases and J 4 bases, with 15 bases left between them. CDR3 length: 14 residues. CDR3 nucleotides: TGCAGCGTTGAGGGGGGACACCTGGGCTATGGCTACACCTTC. Its protein product is CSVEGGHLGYGYTF.

This clonotype appeared many times. The genes are TRBV7-6 and TRBJ2-7, with a tentative D call TRBD1 (7 bases). Germline assignment: CDR1 SGHVS and CDR2 FNYEAQ. This CDR3 comprises 15 residues. The V and J ends lost 4 bases and 6 bases respectively, with 19 bases between them. DNA of the CDR3: TGTGCCAGCAGCTCGGGGGCAGGGGGTACTTCCGAGCAGTACTTC. Protein product: CASSSGAGGTSEQYF.

This chain uses TRBV5-1 with TRBJ1-1; a weak D match, TRBD1 (6 bases). Trimming removed 4 bases at V and 0 bases at J, with 19 bases between. Germline V gene data show CDR1 as SGHRS and CDR2 as YFSETQ. The CDR3 sequence is 17 residues long. The CDR3 reads CASSLDSTDPMNTEAFF. In nucleotides, the CDR3 is TGCGCCAGCAGCCTGGACAGCACGGACCCAATGAACACTGAAGCTTTCTTT.

Comments on this clonotype: A junction boundary mismatches the germline segment, possibly from a read error. The chain combines TRBV15 with TRBJ2-1, with 11 bases identical to TRBD1. Germline V gene data show CDR1 as LNHNV and CDR2 as YYDKDF (reference sequence). The CDR3 is made up of 13 amino acids. CDR3 region: CATSRGQGDERFF. The CDR3 DNA sequence: TGTGCCACCAGCAGGGGACAGGGGGATGAGCGGTTCTTC.

This clonotype was seen ten or more times. The chain links TRBV5-1 to TRBJ2-7, with a possible D match to TRBD2 (6 bases). The germline gives CDR1 SGHRS, CDR2 YFSETQ. This CDR3 has 14 residues. The V and J ends lost 0 bases and 5 bases respectively, with 12 bases between them. Here the CDR3 DNA reads TGCGCCAGCAGCTTGGGGGCAGGAGGGGACGAGCAGTACTTC. This encodes CASSLGAGGDEQYF. The full variable domain, rest sourced from reference TRBV5-1 and TRBJ2-7, is KAGVTQTPRYLIKTRGQQVTLSCSPISGHRSVSWYQQTPGQGLQFLFEYFSETQRNKGNFPGRFSGRQFSNSRSEMNVSTLELGDSALYLCASSLGAGGDEQYFGPGTRLTVT.

This clonotype came up many times. The V gene is TRBV28, the J gene TRBJ1-1, with D perhaps TRBD1 (6 bases). The CDR3 runs to 13 residues. Germline-derived CDR1 and CDR2 are MDHEN and SYDVKM. V gave up 6 bases and J gave up 5 bases, with 13 bases separating them. The CDR3 region has the DNA TGTGCCAGCAGGAACAGGGTTCGGACTGAAGCTTTCTTT. This sequence encodes CASRNRVRTEAFF.

This clonotype was observed many times. The chain links TRBV20-1 to TRBJ1-2; D uncertain. In germline, CDR1 is DFQATT, CDR2 SNEGSKA (reference sequence). V shed 5 bases and J shed 2 bases, with 9 bases lying between them. The CDR3 covers 12 residues. As DNA, the CDR3 is TGCAGTGCTGGCCCCCAGAACTATGGCTACACCTTC. It specifies CSAGPQNYGYTF.

This chain links TRBV20-1 with TRBJ2-5; 12 nucleotides line up with TRBD2. Losses at the gene ends were 0 bases for V and 5 bases for J; bases not matched to a gene: 10. The germline gives CDR1 DFQATT, CDR2 SNEGSKA (reference sequence). The CDR3 is 17 amino acids. CDR3 loop: CSARDPLAGGGRETQYF. CDR3 DNA sequence: TGCAGTGCTAGAGATCCCCTAGCGGGGGGGGGGAGGGAGACCCAGTACTTC.

This clonotype came up many times. The V gene is TRBV2, the J gene TRBJ1-2; D might be TRBD1 (5 bases). Germline-derived CDR1 and CDR2 are SNHLY and FYNNEI. This CDR3 contains 17 residues. V lost 3 bases and J 3 bases, leaving 20 bases between the germline ends. CDR3 nucleotide sequence: TGTGCCAGCAGTGATTGGGCAGGGAGGGCGCGGGACTATGGCTACACCTTC. Encoded protein: CASSDWAGRARDYGYTF.

The table lists this clonotype with many counts. This chain uses TRBV5-1 with TRBJ1-1, with D uncertain. Germline V CDR1 and CDR2: SGHRS, YFSETQ. V shed 3 bases and J shed 2 bases, with 8 bases lying between them. This CDR3 contains 13 residues. CDR3 amino acids: CASSYRLNTEAFF. The CDR3 nucleotides read TGCGCCAGCAGCTACAGACTTAACACTGAAGCTTTCTTT.

The chain's CDR3 is CASTSVVEQYF. CDR3 DNA: TGTGCCAGCACTTCCGTTGTCGAGCAGTACTTC. The rearrangement joins TRBV7-2 to TRBJ2-7; no clear D. Germline V gives CDR1 SGHTA, CDR2 FQGNSA. The CDR3 is made up of 11 amino acids. Trimming cost V 7 bases and J 6 bases, with 10 bases left between them.

This clonotype was seen ten or more times. The chain combines TRBV3-1 with TRBJ1-3; no clear D. V lost 0 bases, J lost 0 bases, and 6 bases lay in between. Germline V CDR1 and CDR2: LGHDT, YNNKEL (reference sequence). CDR3 size: 15 residues. The CDR3 DNA is TGTGCCAGCAGCCAAGATTCAGTCTCTGGAAACACCATATATTTT. It is translated as CASSQDSVSGNTIYF.

This clonotype appeared many times. The rearrangement links TRBV5-1 to TRBJ1-6; TRBD1 matches 10 bases. Germline CDR1 and CDR2: SGHRS and YFSETQ. There are 17 residues in the CDR3. Losses at the gene ends were 4 bases for V and 5 bases for J; bases not matched to a gene: 9. The CDR3 nucleotides are TGCGCCAGCAGCACCGGGACAGGGGCCGGGAATAATTCACCCCTCCACTTT. It yields the protein CASSTGTGAGNNSPLHF.

In this sample, this clonotype turned up a few times. The chain recombines TRBV19 with TRBJ2-1, with 9 bases aligning to TRBD2. In germline, CDR1 is LNHDA, CDR2 SQIVND (reference sequence). Germline trimming cut 3 bases from V and 6 bases from J; bases unmatched to any gene: 6. This CDR3 is built from 15 residues. This chain's CDR3 is CASSMGSGRANEQFF. In nucleotides, the CDR3 is TGTGCCAGTAGTATGGGTAGCGGGAGAGCCAATGAGCAGTTCTTC.

This CDR3 reads CATGTGRGIGNQPQHF. Written as DNA, the CDR3 is TGTGCCACCGGAACGGGGCGCGGTATTGGCAATCAGCCCCAGCATTTT. The V call is TRBV19, the J call TRBJ1-5, with D possibly TRBD1 on 5 matching bases. The V gene lost 10 bases and the J gene lost 2 bases, with 21 bases spanning the gap. In germline, CDR1 is LNHDA, CDR2 SQIVND (reference sequence). The CDR3 has 16 residues. The full variable domain, completed using reference TRBV19 and TRBJ1-5, is DGGITQSPKYLFRKEGQNVTLSCEQNLNHDAMYWYRQDPGQGLRLIYYSQIVNDFQKGDIAEGYSVSREKKESFPLTVTSAQKNPTAFYLCATGTGRGIGNQPQHFGDGTRLSIL.

The chain links TRBV19 to TRBJ2-7; 9 positions match TRBD2. The CDR3 has 14 residues. The V gene end was trimmed by 5 bases and the J gene end by 2 bases; junction bases not matched to a gene: 4. Germline CDR1 reads LNHDA; CDR2 reads SQIVND (reference sequence). This chain's CDR3 is CASSAGLATYEQYF. CDR3 in DNA: TGTGCCAGTAGTGCGGGACTAGCAACCTACGAGCAGTACTTC.

In its sample, this clonotype was seen a few times. This rearrangement joins TRBV9 to TRBJ2-3, with 7 bases lining up with TRBD2. Per the germline V gene, CDR1 is SGDLS and CDR2 is YYNGEE. After removal of 0 bases from V and 6 bases from J, the junction contained 7 bases not matched to a gene. This CDR3 contains 15 residues. In nucleotides, the CDR3 is TGTGCCAGCAGCGTAGGGGCGCGGGAGAGTGATACGCAGTATTTT. Protein sequence: CASSVGARESDTQYF.

This clonotype occurred many times. The V call is TRBV3-1, the J call TRBJ2-3; D is unresolved. Trimming stripped 4 bases from V and 0 bases from J, with 11 bases between. The CDR3 spans 15 residues. Germline V CDR1 and CDR2: LGHDT, YNNKEL (reference sequence). CDR3 sequence reads: CASSLDPGSTDTQYF. CDR3 in DNA: TGTGCCAGCAGCCTAGATCCCGGGAGCACAGATACGCAGTATTTT.